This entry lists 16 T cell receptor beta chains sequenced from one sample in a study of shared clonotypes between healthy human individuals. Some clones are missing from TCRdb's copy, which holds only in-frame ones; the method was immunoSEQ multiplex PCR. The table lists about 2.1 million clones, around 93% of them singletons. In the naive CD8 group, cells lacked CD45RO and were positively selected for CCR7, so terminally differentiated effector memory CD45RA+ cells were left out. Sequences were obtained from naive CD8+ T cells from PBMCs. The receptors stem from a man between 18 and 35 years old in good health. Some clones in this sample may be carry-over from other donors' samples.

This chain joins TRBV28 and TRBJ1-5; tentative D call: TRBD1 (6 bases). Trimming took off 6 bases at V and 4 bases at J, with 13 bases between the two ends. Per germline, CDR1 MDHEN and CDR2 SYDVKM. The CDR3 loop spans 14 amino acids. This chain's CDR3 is CASRERGANQPQHF. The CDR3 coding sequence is TGTGCCAGCAGAGAACGGGGGGCGAATCAGCCCCAGCATTTT.

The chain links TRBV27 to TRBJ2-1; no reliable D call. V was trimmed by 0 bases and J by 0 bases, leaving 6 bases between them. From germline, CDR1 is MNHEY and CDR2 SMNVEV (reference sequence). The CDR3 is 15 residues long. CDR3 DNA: TGTGCCAGCAGTTTATCGTACAGCTCCTACAATGAGCAGTTCTTC. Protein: CASSLSYSSYNEQFF.

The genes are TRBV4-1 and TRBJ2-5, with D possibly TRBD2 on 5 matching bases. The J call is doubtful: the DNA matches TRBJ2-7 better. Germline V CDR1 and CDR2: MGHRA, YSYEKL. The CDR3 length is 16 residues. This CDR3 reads CASSQDSTAASYEQYF. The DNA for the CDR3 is TGCGCCAGCAGCCAAGATAGTACAGCGGCCTCCTACGAGCAGTACTTC.

The CDR3 is CASSTGGLSTEAFF. The DNA for the CDR3 is TGTGCCAGCAGTACAGGGGGTTTGAGCACTGAAGCTTTCTTT. The V call is TRBV27, the J call TRBJ1-1, with 8 bases lining up with TRBD1. V lost 5 bases and J lost 4; bases outside the gene matches: 6. The CDR3 is made up of 14 amino acids. In germline, CDR1 is MNHEY, CDR2 SMNVEV (reference sequence).

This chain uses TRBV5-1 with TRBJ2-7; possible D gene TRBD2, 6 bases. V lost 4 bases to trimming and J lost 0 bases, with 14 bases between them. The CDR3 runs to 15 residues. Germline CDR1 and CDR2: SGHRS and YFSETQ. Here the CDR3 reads CASSGASAFSYEQYF. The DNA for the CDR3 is TGCGCCAGCAGCGGAGCTAGCGCGTTCTCCTACGAGCAGTACTTC.

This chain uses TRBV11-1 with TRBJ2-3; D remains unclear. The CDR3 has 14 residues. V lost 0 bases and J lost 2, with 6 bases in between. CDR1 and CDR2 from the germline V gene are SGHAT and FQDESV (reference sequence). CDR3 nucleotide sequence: TGTGCCAGCAGCTTAGCGGGATCCACAGATACGCAGTATTTT. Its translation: CASSLAGSTDTQYF. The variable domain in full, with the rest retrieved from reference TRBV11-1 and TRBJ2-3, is EAEVAQSPRYKITEKSQAVAFWCDPISGHATLYWYRQILGQGPELLVQFQDESVVDDSQLPKDRFSAERLKGVDSTLKIQPAELGDSAMYLCASSLAGSTDTQYFGPGTRLTVL.

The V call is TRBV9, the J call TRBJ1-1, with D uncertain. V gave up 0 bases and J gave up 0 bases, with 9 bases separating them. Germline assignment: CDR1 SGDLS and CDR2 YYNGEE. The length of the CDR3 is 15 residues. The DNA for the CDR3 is TGTGCCAGCAGCGTAGTTGTAGGTATGAACACTGAAGCTTTCTTT. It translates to CASSVVVGMNTEAFF.

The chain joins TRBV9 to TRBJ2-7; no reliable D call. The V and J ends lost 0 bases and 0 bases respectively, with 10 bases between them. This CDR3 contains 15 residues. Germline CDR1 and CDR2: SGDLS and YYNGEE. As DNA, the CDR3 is TGTGCCAGCAGCGTAGGGTTCCGGAGCTCCTACGAGCAGTACTTC. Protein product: CASSVGFRSSYEQYF.

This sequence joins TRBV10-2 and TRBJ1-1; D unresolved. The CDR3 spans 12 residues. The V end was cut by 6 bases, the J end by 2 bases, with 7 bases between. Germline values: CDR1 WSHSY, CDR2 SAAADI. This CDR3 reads CASRVGNTEAFF. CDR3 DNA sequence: TGCGCCAGCAGGGTTGGAAACACTGAAGCTTTCTTT.

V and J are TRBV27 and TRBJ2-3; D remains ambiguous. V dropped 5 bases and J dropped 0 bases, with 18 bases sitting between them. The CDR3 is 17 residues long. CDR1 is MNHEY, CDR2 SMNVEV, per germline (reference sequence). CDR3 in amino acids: CASSPFRGGPSTDTQYF. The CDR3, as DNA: TGTGCCAGCAGTCCATTTCGTGGCGGTCCTAGCACAGATACGCAGTATTTT.

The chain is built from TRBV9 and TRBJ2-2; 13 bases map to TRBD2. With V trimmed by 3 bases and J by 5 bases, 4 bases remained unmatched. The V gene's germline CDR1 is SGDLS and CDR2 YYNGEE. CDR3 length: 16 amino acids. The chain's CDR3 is CASSATSGRLTGELFF. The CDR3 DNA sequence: TGTGCCAGCAGCGCGACTAGCGGGAGGTTAACCGGGGAGCTGTTTTTT.

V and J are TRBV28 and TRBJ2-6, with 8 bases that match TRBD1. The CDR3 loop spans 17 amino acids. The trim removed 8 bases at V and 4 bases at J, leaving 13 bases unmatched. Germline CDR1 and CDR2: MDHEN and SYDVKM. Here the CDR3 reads CASSDRAGVAGANVLTF. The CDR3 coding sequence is TGTGCCAGCTCGGACAGGGCTGGAGTGGCCGGGGCCAACGTCCTGACTTTC.

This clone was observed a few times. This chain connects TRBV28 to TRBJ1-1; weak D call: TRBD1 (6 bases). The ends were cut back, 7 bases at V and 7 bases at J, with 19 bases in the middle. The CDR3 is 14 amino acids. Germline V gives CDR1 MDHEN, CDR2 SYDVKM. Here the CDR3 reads CASTWGLGDDEAFF. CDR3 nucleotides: TGTGCCAGCACTTGGGGGCTAGGGGATGATGAAGCTTTCTTT. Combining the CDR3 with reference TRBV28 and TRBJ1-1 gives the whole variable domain DVKVTQSSRYLVKRTGEKVFLECVQDMDHENMFWYRQDPGLGLRLIYFSYDVKMKEKGDIPEGYSVSREKKERFSLILESASTNQTSMYLCASTWGLGDDEAFFGQGTRLTVV.

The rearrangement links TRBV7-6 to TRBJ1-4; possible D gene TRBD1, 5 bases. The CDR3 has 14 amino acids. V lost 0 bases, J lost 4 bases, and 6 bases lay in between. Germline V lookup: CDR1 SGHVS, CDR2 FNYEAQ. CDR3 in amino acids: CASSLAGGNEKLFF. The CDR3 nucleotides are TGTGCCAGCAGCTTAGCGGGGGGTAATGAAAAACTGTTTTTT.

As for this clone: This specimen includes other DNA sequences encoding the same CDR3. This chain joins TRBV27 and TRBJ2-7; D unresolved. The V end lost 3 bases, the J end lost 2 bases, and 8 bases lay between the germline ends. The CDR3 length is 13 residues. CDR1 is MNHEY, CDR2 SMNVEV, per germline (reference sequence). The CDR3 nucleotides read TGTGCCAGCAGTTTTGGGCGTACCTACGAGCAGTACTTC. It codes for CASSFGRTYEQYF.

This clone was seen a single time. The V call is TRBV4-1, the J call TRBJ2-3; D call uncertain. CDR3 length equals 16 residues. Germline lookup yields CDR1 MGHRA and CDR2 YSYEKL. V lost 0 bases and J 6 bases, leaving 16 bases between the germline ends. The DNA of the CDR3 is TGCGCCAGCAGCCAAGATCCCGAGTCCCACCACGATACGCAGTATTTT. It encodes CASSQDPESHHDTQYF.